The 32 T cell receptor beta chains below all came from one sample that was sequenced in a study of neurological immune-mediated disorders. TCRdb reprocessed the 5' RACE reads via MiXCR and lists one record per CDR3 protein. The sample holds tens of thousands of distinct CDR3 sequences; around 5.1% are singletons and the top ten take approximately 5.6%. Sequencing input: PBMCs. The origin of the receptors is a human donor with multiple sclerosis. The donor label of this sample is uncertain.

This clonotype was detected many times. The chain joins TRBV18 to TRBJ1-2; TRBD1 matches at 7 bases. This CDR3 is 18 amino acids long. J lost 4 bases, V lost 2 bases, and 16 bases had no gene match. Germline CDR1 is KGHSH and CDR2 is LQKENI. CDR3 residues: CASSPSWDQQGRSYGYTF. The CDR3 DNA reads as TGTGCCAGCTCACCAAGTTGGGACCAACAGGGGCGATCCTATGGCTACACCTTC. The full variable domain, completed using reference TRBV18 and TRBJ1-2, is NAGVMQNPRHLVRRRGQEARLRCSPMKGHSHVYWYRQLPEEGLKFMVYLQKENIIDESGMPKERFSAEFPKEGPSILRIQQVVRGDSAAYFCASSPSWDQQGRSYGYTFGSGTRLTVV.

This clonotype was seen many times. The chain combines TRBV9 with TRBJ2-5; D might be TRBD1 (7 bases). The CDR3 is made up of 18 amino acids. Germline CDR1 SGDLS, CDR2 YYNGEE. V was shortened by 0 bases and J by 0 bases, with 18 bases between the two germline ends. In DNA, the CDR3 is TGTGCCAGCAGCGTAGGTCTCCGGGCAGGGGGGTACCAAGAGACCCAGTACTTC. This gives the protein CASSVGLRAGGYQETQYF. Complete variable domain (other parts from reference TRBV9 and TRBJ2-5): DSGVTQTPKHLITATGQRVTLRCSPRSGDLSVYWYQQSLDQGLQFLIQYYNGEERAKGNILERFSAQQFPDLHSELNLSSLELGDSALYFCASSVGLRAGGYQETQYFGPGTRLLVL.

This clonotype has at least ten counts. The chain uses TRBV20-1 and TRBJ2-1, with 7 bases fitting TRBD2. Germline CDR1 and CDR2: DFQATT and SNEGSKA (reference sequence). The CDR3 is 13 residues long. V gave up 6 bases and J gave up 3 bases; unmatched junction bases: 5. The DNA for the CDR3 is TGCAGTGCCCCGGGACTAAACTACAATGAGCAGTTCTTC. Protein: CSAPGLNYNEQFF.

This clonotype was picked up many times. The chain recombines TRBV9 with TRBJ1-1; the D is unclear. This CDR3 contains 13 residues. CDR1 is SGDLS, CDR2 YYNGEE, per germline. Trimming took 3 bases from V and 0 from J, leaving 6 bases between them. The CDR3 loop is CASSDSVNTEAFF. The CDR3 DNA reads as TGTGCCAGCAGCGACTCAGTGAACACTGAAGCTTTCTTT.

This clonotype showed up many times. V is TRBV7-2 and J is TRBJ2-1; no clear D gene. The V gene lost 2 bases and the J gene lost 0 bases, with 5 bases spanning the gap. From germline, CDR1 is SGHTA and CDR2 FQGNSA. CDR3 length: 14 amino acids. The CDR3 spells CASSLRSSYNEQFF. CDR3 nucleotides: TGTGCCAGCAGCTTAAGGAGCTCCTACAATGAGCAGTTCTTC.

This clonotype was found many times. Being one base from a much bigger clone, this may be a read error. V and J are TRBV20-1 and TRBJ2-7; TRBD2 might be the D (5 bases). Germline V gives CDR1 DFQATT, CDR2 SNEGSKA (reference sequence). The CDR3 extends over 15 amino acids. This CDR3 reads CSVRGRAGNSYEQYF. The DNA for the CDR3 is TGCAGTGTTAGAGGACGGGCGGGTAACTCCTACGAGCAGTACTTC.

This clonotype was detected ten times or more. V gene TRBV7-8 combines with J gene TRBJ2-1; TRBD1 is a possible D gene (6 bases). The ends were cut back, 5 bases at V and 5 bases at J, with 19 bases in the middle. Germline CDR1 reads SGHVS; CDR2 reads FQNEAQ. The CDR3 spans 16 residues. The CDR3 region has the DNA TGTGCCAGCAGCCCCCGGGAACAGGGTGGTCACAATGAGCAGTTCTTC. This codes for CASSPREQGGHNEQFF.

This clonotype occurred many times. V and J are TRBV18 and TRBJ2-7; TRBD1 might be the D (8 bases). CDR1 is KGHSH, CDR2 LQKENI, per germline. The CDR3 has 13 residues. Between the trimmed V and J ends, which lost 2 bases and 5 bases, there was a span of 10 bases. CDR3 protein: CASSPTGGDEQYF. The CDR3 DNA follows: TGTGCCAGCTCACCAACAGGGGGGGACGAGCAGTACTTC.

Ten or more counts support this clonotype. Here the CDR3 reads CSPSSGGRTQYF. CDR3 nucleotide sequence: TGCAGTCCGTCTAGCGGGGGAAGGACCCAGTACTTC. The chain has TRBV20-1 and TRBJ2-5; 10 bases are shared with TRBD2. CDR3 length equals 12 residues. J was trimmed by 7 bases and V by 8 bases; bases with no gene match: 7. Germline-derived CDR1 and CDR2 are DFQATT and SNEGSKA (reference sequence).

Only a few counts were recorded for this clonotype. The CDR3 DNA reads as TGCAGTGCTAGTATCCGGGGGTCTCCCGGCGGGGAGCTGTTTTTT. Its protein is CSASIRGSPGGELFF. The J gene is TRBJ2-2, the V gene TRBV20-1; TRBD2 is a possible D gene (6 bases). V gave up 3 bases and J gave up 7 bases, with 18 bases separating them. The CDR3 is 15 amino acids. From germline, CDR1 is DFQATT and CDR2 SNEGSKA (reference sequence).

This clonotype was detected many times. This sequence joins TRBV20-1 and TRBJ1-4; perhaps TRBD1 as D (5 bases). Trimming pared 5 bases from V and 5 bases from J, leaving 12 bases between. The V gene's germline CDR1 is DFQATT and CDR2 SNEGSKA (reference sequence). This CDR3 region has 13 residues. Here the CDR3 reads CSAGQWGNEKLFF. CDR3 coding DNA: TGCAGTGCTGGTCAGTGGGGCAATGAAAAACTGTTTTTT.

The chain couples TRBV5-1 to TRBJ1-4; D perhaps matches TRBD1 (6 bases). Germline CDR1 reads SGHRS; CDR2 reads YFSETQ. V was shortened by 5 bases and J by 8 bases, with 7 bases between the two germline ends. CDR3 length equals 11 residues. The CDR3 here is CASRDSEKLFF. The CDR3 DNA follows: TGCGCCAGCAGGGACAGCGAAAAACTGTTTTTT.

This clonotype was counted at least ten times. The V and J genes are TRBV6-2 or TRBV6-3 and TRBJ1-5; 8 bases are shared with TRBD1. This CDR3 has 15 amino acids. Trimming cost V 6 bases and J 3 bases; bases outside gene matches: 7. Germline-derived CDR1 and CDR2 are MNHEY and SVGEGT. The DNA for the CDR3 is TGTGCCAGCAGCCCCGGACAGGGCCCCAATCAGCCCCAGCATTTT. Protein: CASSPGQGPNQPQHF.

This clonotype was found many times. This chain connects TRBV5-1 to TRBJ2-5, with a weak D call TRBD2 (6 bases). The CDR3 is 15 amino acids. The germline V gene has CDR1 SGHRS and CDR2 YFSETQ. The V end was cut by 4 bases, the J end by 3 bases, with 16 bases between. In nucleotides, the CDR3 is TGCGCCAGCAGCGCTCTGGGGACTGCTGAAGAGACCCAGTACTTC. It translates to CASSALGTAEETQYF. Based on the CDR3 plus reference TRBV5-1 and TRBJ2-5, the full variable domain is KAGVTQTPRYLIKTRGQQVTLSCSPISGHRSVSWYQQTPGQGLQFLFEYFSETQRNKGNFPGRFSGRQFSNSRSEMNVSTLELGDSALYLCASSALGTAEETQYFGPGTRLLVL.

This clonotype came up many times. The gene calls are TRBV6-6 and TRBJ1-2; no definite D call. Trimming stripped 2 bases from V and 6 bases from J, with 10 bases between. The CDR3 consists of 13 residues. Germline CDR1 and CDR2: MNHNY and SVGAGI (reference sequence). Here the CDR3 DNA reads TGTGCCAGCAGTTACGGTCCGGGAGATGGCTACACCTTC. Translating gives CASSYGPGDGYTF.

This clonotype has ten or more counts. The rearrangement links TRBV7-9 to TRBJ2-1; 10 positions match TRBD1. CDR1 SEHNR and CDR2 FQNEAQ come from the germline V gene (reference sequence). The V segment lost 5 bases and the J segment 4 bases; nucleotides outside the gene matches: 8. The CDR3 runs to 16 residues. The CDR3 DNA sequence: TGTGCCAGCAGCCCCTCAGACAGGGGGCCTTACAATGAGCAGTTCTTC. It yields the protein CASSPSDRGPYNEQFF.

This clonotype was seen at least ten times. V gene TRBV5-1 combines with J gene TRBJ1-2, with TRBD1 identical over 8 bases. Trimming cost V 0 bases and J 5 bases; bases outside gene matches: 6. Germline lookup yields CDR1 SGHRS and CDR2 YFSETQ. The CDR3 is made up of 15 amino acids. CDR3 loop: CASSLDAGGGYGYTF. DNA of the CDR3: TGCGCCAGCAGCTTGGACGCAGGGGGCGGTTATGGCTACACCTTC.

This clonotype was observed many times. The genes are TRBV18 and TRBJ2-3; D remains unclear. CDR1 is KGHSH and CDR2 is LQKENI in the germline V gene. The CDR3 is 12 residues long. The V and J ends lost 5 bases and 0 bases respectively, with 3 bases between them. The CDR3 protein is CASSTSTDTQYF. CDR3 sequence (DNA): TGTGCCAGCTCAACTAGCACAGATACGCAGTATTTT. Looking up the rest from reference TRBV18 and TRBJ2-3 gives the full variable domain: NAGVMQNPRHLVRRRGQEARLRCSPMKGHSHVYWYRQLPEEGLKFMVYLQKENIIDESGMPKERFSAEFPKEGPSILRIQQVVRGDSAAYFCASSTSTDTQYFGPGTRLTVL.

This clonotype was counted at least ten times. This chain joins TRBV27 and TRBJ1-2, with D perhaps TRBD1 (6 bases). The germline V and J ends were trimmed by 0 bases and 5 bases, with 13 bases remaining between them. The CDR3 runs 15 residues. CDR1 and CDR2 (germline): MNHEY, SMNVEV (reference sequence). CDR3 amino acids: CASSLSGAGIYGYTF. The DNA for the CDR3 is TGTGCCAGCAGTTTATCGGGGGCGGGGATTTATGGCTACACCTTC.

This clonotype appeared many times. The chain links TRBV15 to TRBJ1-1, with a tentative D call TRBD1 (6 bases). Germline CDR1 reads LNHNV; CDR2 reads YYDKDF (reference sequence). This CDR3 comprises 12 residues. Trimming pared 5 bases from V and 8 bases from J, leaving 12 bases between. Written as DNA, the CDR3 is TGTGCCACCAGCCTAACAGGGTCCGAAGCTTTCTTT. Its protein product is CATSLTGSEAFF. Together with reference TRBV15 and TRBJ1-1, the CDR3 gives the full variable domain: DAMVIQNPRYQVTQFGKPVTLSCSQTLNHNVMYWYQQKSSQAPKLLFHYYDKDFNNEADTPDNFQSRRPNTSFCFLDIRSPGLGDTAMYLCATSLTGSEAFFGQGTRLTVV.

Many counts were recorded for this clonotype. This CDR3 reads CASSLYGLADLSSYNEQFF. The DNA for the CDR3 is TGCGCCAGCAGCTTGTACGGACTAGCCGACCTAAGCTCCTACAATGAGCAGTTCTTC. The V and J genes are TRBV5-1 and TRBJ2-1, with 8 bases that match TRBD2. With V trimmed by 1 base and J by 0 bases, 12 bases remained unmatched. CDR1 is SGHRS and CDR2 is YFSETQ in the germline V gene. The CDR3 has 19 residues.

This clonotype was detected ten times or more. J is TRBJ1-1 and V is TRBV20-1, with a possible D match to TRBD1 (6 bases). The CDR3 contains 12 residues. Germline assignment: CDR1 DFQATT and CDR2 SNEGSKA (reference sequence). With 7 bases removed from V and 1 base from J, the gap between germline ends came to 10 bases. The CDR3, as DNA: TGCAGTGTCCTACAGGGGAACACTGAAGCTTTCTTT. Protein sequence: CSVLQGNTEAFF.

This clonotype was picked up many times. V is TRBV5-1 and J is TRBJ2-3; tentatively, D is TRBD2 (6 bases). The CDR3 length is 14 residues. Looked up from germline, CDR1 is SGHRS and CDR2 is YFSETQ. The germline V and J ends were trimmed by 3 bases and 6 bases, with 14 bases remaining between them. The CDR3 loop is CASSSSSRGDTQYF. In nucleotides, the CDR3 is TGCGCCAGCAGCTCCTCCAGCCGGGGGGATACGCAGTATTTT.

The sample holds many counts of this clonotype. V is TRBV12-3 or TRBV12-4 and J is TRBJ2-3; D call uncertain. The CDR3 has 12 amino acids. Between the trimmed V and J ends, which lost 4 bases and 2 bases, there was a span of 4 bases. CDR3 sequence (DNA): TGTGCCAGCAGTTCCCACACAGATACGCAGTATTTT. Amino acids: CASSSHTDTQYF.

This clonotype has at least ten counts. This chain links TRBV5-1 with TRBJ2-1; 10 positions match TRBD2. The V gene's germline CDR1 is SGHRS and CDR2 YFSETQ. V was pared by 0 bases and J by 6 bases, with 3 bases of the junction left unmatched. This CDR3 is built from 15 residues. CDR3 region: CASSLELAGPNEQFF. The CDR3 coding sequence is TGCGCCAGCAGCTTGGAACTAGCGGGGCCCAATGAGCAGTTCTTC.

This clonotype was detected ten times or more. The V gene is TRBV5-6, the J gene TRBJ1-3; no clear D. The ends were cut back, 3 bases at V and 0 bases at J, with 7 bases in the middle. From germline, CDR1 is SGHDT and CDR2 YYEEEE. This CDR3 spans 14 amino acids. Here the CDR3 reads CASSSRSSGNTIYF. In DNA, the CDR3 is TGTGCCAGCAGCTCCCGAAGCTCTGGAAACACCATATATTTT.

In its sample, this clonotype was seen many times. The CDR3 DNA sequence: TGTGCCAGCAGCGCCCGTTCCGGGACTAGCGGGGGGGCCAGACCAGATACGCAGTATTTT. Protein sequence: CASSARSGTSGGARPDTQYF. The J gene is TRBJ2-3, the V gene TRBV9; 16 nucleotides match TRBD2. The germline CDR1 and CDR2 sequences are SGDLS and YYNGEE. The CDR3 sequence is 20 residues long. After removal of 3 bases from V and 4 bases from J, the junction contained 14 bases not matched to a gene.

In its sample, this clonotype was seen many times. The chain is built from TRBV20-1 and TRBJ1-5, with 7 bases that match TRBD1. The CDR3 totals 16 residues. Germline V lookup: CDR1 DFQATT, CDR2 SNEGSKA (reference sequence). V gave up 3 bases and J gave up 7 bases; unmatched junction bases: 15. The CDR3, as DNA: TGCAGTGCTAGTGGCGGGGAGACAGGGATTCGCCAGCCCCAGCATTTT. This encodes CSASGGETGIRQPQHF.

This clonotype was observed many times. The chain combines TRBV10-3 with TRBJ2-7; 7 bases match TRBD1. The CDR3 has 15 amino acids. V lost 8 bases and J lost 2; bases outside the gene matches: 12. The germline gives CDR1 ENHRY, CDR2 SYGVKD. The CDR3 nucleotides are TGTGCCATCGGCAAGTCCGGACAGGAAGCCTACGAGCAGTACTTC. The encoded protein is CAIGKSGQEAYEQYF.

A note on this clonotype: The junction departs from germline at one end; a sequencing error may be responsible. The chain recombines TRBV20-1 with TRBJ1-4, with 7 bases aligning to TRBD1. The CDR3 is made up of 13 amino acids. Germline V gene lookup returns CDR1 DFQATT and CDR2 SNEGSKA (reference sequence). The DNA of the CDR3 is TGCAGTGCCAGGGACAGTCCTAATGGAAAACTGTTTTTT. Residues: CSARDSPNGKLFF.

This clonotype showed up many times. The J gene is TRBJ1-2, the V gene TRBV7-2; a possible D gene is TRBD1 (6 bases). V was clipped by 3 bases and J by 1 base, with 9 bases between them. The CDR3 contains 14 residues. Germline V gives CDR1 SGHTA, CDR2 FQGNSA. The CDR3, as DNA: TGTGCCAGCAGCTTGGGGGGCCGTAACTATGGCTACACCTTC. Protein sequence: CASSLGGRNYGYTF.

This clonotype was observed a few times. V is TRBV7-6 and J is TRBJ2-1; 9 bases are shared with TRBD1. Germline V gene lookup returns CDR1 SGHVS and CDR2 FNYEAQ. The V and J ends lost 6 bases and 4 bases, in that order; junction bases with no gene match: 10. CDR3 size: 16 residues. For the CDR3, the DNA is TGTGCCAGCAGTCGCAACAGGGGGCAGAGGTACAATGAGCAGTTCTTC. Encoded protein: CASSRNRGQRYNEQFF.